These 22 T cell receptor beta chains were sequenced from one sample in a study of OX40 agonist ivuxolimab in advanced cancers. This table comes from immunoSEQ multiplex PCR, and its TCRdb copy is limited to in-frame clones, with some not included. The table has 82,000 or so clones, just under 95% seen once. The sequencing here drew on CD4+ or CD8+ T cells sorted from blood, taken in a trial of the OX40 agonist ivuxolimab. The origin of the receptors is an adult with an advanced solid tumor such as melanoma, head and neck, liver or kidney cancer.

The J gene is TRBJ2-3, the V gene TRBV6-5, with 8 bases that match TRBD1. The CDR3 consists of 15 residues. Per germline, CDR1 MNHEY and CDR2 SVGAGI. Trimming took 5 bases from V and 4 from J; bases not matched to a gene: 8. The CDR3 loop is CASSTPGQASDTQYF. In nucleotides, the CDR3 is TGTGCCAGCAGTACCCCGGGACAGGCGTCAGATACGCAGTATTTT.

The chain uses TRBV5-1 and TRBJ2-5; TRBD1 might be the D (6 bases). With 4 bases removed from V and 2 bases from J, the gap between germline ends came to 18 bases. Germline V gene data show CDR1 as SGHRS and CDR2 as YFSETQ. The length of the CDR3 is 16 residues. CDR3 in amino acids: CASSQQTGPPQETQYF. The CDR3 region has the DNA TGCGCCAGCAGCCAACAGACAGGCCCGCCTCAAGAGACCCAGTACTTC.

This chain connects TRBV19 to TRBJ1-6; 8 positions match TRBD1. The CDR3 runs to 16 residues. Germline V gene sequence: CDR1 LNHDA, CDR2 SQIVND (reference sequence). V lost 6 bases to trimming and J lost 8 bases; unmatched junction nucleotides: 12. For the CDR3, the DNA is TGTGCCAGTAGCCCGCAGGGGGCTGGTAGTGATTCACCCCTCCACTTT. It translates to CASSPQGAGSDSPLHF.

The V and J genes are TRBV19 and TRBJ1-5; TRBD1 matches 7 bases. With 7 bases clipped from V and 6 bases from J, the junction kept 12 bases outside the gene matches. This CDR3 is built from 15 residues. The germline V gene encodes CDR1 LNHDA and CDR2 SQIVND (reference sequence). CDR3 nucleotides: TGTGCCAGTACCCAGGGGGAGGCTGGGGCTCAGCCCCAGCATTTT. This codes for CASTQGEAGAQPQHF. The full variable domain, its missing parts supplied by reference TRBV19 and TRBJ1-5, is DGGITQSPKYLFRKEGQNVTLSCEQNLNHDAMYWYRQDPGQGLRLIYYSQIVNDFQKGDIAEGYSVSREKKESFPLTVTSAQKNPTAFYLCASTQGEAGAQPQHFGDGTRLSIL.

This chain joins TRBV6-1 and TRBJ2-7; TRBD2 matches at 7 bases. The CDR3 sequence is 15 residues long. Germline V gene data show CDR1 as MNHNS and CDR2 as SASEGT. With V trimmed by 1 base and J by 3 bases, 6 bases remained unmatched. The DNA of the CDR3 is TGTGCCAGCAGTGAAGTAGGGACTACATTCTACGAGCAGTACTTC. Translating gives CASSEVGTTFYEQYF.

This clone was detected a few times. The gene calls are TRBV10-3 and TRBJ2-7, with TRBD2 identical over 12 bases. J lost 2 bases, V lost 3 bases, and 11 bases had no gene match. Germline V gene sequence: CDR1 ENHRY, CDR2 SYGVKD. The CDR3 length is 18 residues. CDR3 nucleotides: TGTGCCATCAGTGATCCGTACCCGGGACTAGCGGGTCCCTACGAGCAGTACTTC. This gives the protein CAISDPYPGLAGPYEQYF.

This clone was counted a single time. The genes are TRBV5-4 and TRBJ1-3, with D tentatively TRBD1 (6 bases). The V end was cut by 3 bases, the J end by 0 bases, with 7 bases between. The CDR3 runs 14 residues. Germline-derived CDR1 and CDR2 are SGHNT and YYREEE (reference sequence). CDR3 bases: TGTGCCAGCAGCTCACAGGGCTCTGGAAACACCATATATTTT. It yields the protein CASSSQGSGNTIYF.

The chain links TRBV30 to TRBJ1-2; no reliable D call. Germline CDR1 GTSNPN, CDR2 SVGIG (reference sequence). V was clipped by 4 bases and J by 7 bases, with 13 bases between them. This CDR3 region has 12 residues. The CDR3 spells CAWTELHAGYTF. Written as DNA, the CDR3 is TGTGCCTGGACGGAACTGCATGCTGGCTACACCTTC.

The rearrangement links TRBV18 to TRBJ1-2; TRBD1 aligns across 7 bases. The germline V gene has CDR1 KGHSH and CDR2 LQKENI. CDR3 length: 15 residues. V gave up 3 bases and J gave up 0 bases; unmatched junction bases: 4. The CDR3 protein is CASSPSGTANYGYTF. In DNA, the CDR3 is TGTGCCAGCTCACCTTCCGGGACAGCTAACTATGGCTACACCTTC. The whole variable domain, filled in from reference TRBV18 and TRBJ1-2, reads NAGVMQNPRHLVRRRGQEARLRCSPMKGHSHVYWYRQLPEEGLKFMVYLQKENIIDESGMPKERFSAEFPKEGPSILRIQQVVRGDSAAYFCASSPSGTANYGYTFGSGTRLTVV.

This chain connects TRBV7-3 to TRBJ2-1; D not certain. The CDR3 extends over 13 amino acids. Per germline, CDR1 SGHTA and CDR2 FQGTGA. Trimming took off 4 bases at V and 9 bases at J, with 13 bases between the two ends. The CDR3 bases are TGTGCCAGCAGCTCCCACGCCCTGGGTGAGCAGTTCTTC. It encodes CASSSHALGEQFF.

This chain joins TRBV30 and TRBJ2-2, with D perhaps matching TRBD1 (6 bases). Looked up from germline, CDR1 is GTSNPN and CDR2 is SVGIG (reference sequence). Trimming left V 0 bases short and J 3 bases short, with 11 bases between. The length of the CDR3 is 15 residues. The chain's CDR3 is CAWSVPGVHTGELFF. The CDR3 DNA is TGTGCCTGGAGTGTACCAGGGGTCCACACCGGGGAGCTGTTTTTT.

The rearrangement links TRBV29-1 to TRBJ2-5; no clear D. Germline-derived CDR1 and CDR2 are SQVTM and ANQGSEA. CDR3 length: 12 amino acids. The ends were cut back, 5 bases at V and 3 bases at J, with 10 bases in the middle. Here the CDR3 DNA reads TGCAGCGTTTACAAGGTCGAAGAGACCCAGTACTTC. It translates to CSVYKVEETQYF.

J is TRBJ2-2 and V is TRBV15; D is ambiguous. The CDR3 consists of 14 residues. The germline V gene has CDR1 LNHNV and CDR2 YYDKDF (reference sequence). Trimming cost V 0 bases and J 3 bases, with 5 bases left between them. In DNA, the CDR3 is TGTGCCACCAGCAGAGATATGGACACCGGGGAGCTGTTTTTT. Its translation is CATSRDMDTGELFF. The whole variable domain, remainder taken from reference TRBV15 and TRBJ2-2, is DAMVIQNPRYQVTQFGKPVTLSCSQTLNHNVMYWYQQKSSQAPKLLFHYYDKDFNNEADTPDNFQSRRPNTSFCFLDIRSPGLGDTAMYLCATSRDMDTGELFFGEGSRLTVL.

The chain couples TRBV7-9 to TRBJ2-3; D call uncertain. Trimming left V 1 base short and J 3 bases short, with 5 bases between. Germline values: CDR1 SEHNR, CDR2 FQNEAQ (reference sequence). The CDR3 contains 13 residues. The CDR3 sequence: CASSLVGTDTQYF. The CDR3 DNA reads TGTGCCAGCAGCTTAGTAGGTACAGATACGCAGTATTTT.

CDR3 DNA: TGTGCCAGCAGCCCCCTAAGTGAGCAGTTCTTC. Its translation is CASSPLSEQFF. The chain links TRBV2 to TRBJ2-1; D unresolved. The CDR3 contains 11 residues. CDR1 and CDR2 from the germline V gene are SNHLY and FYNNEI. V was pared by 6 bases and J by 9 bases, with 9 bases between.

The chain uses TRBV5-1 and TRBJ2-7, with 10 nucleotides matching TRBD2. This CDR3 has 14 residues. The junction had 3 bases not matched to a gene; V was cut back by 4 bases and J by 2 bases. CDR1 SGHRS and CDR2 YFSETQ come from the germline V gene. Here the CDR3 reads CASSPGLAAYEQYF. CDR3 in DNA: TGCGCCAGCAGCCCCGGACTAGCGGCCTACGAGCAGTACTTC.

Written as DNA, the CDR3 is TGTGCCAGCAGCCCAACGACCGGACAGGGCGAGCAGTTCTTC. Translating it yields CASSPTTGQGEQFF. The chain links TRBV11-1 to TRBJ2-1; 8 nucleotides line up with TRBD1. The CDR3 contains 14 residues. The V gene end was trimmed by 5 bases and the J gene end by 10 bases; junction bases not matched to a gene: 10. Germline assignment: CDR1 SGHAT and CDR2 FQDESV (reference sequence). Drawing the rest from reference TRBV11-1 and TRBJ2-1, the complete variable domain is EAEVAQSPRYKITEKSQAVAFWCDPISGHATLYWYRQILGQGPELLVQFQDESVVDDSQLPKDRFSAERLKGVDSTLKIQPAELGDSAMYLCASSPTTGQGEQFFGPGTRLTVL.

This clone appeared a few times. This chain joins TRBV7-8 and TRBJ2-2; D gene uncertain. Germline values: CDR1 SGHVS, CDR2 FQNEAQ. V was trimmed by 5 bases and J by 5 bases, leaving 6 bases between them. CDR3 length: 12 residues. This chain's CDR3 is CASSPGTGELFF. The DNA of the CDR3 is TGTGCCAGCAGCCCCGGGACCGGGGAGCTGTTTTTT.

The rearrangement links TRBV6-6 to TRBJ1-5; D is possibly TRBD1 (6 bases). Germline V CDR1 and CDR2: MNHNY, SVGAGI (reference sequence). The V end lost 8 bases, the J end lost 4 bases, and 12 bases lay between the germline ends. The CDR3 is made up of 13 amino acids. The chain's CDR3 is CASGGGVNQPQHF. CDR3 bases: TGTGCCAGCGGGGGGGGCGTAAATCAGCCCCAGCATTTT.

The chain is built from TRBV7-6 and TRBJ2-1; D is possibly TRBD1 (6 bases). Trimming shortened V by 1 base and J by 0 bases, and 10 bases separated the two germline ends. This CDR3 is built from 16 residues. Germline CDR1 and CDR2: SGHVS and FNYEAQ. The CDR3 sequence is CASSLVGASSYNEQFF. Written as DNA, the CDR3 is TGTGCCAGCAGCTTAGTGGGGGCGAGCTCCTACAATGAGCAGTTCTTC.

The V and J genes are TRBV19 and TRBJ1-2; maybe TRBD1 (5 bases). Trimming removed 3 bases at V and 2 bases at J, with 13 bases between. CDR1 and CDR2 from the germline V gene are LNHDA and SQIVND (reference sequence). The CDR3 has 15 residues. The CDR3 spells CASSIRGAGNYGYTF. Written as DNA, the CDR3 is TGTGCCAGTAGTATCCGGGGCGCAGGGAACTATGGCTACACCTTC.

The CDR3 nucleotides are TGTGCCAGCAGCCTCCTCCTCAATGAGCAGTTCTTC. Translating gives CASSLLLNEQFF. V and J are TRBV11-2 and TRBJ2-1; D gene ambiguous. Trimming removed 5 bases from V and 6 bases from J, with 8 bases in between. CDR3 length: 12 amino acids. Germline CDR1 reads SGHAT; CDR2 reads FQNNGV.